These T cell receptor beta chains were read from a single sample in a study of vaccination and CD4 T cells after COVID-19. TCRdb redid the calling of the PCR reads with MiXCR, one entry per CDR3 protein. This table has 20,000 or so distinct CDR3 sequences, 60% appearing once. This specimen was CD4+ T cells from blood, taken after SARS-CoV-2 vaccination. These TCRs come from a human donor who had recovered from COVID-19. Each CDR3 is given with its conserved first and last residue.

J gene,CDR3 length,V gene,CDR3 protein
TRBJ1-1,16,TRBV6-1,CASSSAAGAGGTEAFF
TRBJ1-1,14,TRBV28,CASSLTALNTEAFF
TRBJ2-7,13,TRBV20-1,CSADSWGSYEQYF
TRBJ2-7,16,TRBV7-9,CASSPQVGGGTKEQYF
TRBJ2-2,15,TRBV10-3,CAIRTSASNTGELFF
TRBJ1-5,16,TRBV4-1,CASSQEFQGQMRPQHF
TRBJ2-5,15,TRBV2,CASSAQRAGAETQYF
TRBJ2-3,14,TRBV2,CASSERRYTDTQYF
TRBJ2-2,14,TRBV6-1,CASTRTANTGELFF
TRBJ2-7,15,TRBV28,CASSLSSAGAYEQYF
TRBJ2-1,16,TRBV28,CASSLWTGGGYNEQFF
TRBJ2-3,15,TRBV7-9,CANSHSGNLPDTQYF
TRBJ2-2,16,TRBV20-1,CSATVLAGGGTGELFF
TRBJ2-7,12,TRBV6-1,CASSQGLNEQYF
TRBJ1-1,13,TRBV7-8,CASRKGTNTEAFF
TRBJ2-5,17,TRBV11-3,CASSSGTGPSYQETQYF
TRBJ1-3,13,TRBV28,CASSPGGGNTIYF
TRBJ1-5,15,TRBV12-3/TRBV12-4,CASSLSGTGGASQHF
TRBJ2-1,18,TRBV4-1,CASSQAARASGRVGEQFF
TRBJ1-1,16,TRBV20-1,CSARDRYRDRNTEAFF
TRBJ2-7,12,TRBV2,CASSETSYEQYF
TRBJ2-7,12,TRBV27,CASLDRVGEQYF
TRBJ2-2,13,TRBV19,CASSNRLSGELFF
TRBJ1-1,18,TRBV6-5,CASSSDRGYFSGNTEAFF
TRBJ2-3,13,TRBV15,CATAGGLGDTQYF
TRBJ2-3,12,TRBV7-9,CASSSAVNTQYF
TRBJ1-5,13,TRBV18,CASSVQGNQPQHF
TRBJ2-5,15,TRBV4-2,CASSPGQGARETQYF
TRBJ2-1,14,TRBV20-1,CSARDLKGHLEQFF
TRBJ1-4,14,TRBV15,CATSGGRGNEKLFF
TRBJ2-5,12,TRBV28,CASSDGRETQYF
TRBJ2-3,17,TRBV24-1,CATSDFGLAGGTDTQYF
TRBJ2-7,14,TRBV5-1,CASSRDRGDYEQYF
TRBJ2-1,17,TRBV18,CASSGRTGTSSYNEQFF
TRBJ1-2,13,TRBV5-1,CASSLGGYYGYTF
TRBJ2-5,15,TRBV20-1,CSALNSGRVEETQYF
TRBJ2-3,14,TRBV15,CATSRSRDTDTQYF
TRBJ2-7,13,TRBV27,CASSTLGSYEQYF
TRBJ2-3,15,TRBV7-3,CASSYIVWGTDTQYF
TRBJ2-3,17,TRBV5-8,CASSPILGQETPDTQYF
TRBJ1-1,11,TRBV30,CAWRGTAEAFF
TRBJ1-5,13,TRBV27,CASGRQGGQPQHF
TRBJ1-2,16,TRBV6-9,CARGLAGTGERYGYTF
TRBJ2-3,13,TRBV20-1,CSASGKTTDTQYF
TRBJ2-1,15,TRBV27,CASSPSGASYNEQFF
TRBJ2-2,13,TRBV20-1,CSVVRSGAGELFF
TRBJ2-7,17,TRBV6-5,CASSYATGTAPIRGQYF
TRBJ2-2,16,TRBV5-1,CASSTGTSGRVGELFF